This T cell receptor (beta chain) was recovered during a study of CXCR3-negative and CXCR3-positive naive CD8 T cells. Study-wide points: In CXCR3-positive naive cells, the TRB CDR3s were more hydrophobic than in CXCR3-negative naive cells.

It was by 5' RACE with UMI labels that the TRB cDNA libraries were prepared. TCRdb re-called the 5' RACE reads and shows each CDR3 protein once, DNA omitted. The repertoire table contains tens of thousands of distinct CDR3 sequences. This CDR3 spans 20 amino acids. Germline CDR1 DFQATT, CDR2 SNEGSKA (reference sequence). A remark on this clonotype: The target antigen is unknown.

The chain joins TRBV20-1 to TRBJ2-5; TCRdb indicates TRBD1, and absent DNA this call remains unverified. This clonotype was sampled from a human donor in good health. Some clones in this sample may be carry-over from other donors' samples. Specimen: naive CXCR3- CD8+ T cells from blood. Subset specified: CD45RO-CCR7+CD27+CD95- naive CD8+ T cells lacking CXCR3 (TNR3-). The CDR3 loop reads CSARDGSPADPSLMSETQYF.